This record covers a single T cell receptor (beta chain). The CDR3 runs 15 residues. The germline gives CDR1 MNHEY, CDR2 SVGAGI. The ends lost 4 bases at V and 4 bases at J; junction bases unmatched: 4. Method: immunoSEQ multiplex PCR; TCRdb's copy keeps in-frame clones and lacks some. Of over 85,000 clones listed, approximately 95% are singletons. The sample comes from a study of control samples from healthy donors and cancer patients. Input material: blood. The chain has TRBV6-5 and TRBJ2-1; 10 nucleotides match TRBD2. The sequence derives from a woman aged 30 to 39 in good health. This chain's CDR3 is CASSLTSGEYNEQFF. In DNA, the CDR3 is TGTGCCAGCAGTTTAACTAGCGGGGAGTACAATGAGCAGTTCTTC.